The 2 T cell receptor beta chains below come from one sample, sequenced in a study of T cells in narcolepsy (dated by TCRdb to the late 2010s). The library was built by means of the immunoSEQ multiplex PCR assay. TCRdb stores this immuneACCESS table with in-frame sequences only. Part of the clones is absent; in the studies checked, under half of the shortfall reflects unresolved V genes, and no reason is known for the rest. The table for this sample lists 25,000 to 35,000 clones; roughly 90% of them were counted only once. The ten largest make up approximately 1.2% of the sample. Sequencing was performed on CD45RA- memory CD4+ T cells from PBMCs. The meaning of the sample's cell subset or site label: memory T cells sorted ex vivo from peripheral blood. These TCRs come from a human donor with narcolepsy.

This sequence joins TRBV5-1 and TRBJ2-1; 11 bases map to TRBD2. This CDR3 is 19 amino acids long. J lost 0 bases, V lost 0 bases, and 8 bases had no gene match. Per germline, CDR1 SGHRS and CDR2 YFSETQ. CDR3 nucleotides: TGCGCCAGCAGCTTGGCCCGGACTAGCGGGCTGAGCTCCTACAATGAGCAGTTCTTC. The encoded protein is CASSLARTSGLSSYNEQFF.

This chain uses TRBV4-3 with TRBJ1-1; D is possibly TRBD1 (5 bases). V shed 0 bases and J shed 11 bases, with 13 bases lying between them. This CDR3 is 13 amino acids long. Germline CDR1 LGHNA, CDR2 YSLEER. The CDR3 nucleotides read TGCGCCAGCAGCCAAGATCGCGCAGGGCTCGCTTTCTTT. This encodes CASSQDRAGLAFF.